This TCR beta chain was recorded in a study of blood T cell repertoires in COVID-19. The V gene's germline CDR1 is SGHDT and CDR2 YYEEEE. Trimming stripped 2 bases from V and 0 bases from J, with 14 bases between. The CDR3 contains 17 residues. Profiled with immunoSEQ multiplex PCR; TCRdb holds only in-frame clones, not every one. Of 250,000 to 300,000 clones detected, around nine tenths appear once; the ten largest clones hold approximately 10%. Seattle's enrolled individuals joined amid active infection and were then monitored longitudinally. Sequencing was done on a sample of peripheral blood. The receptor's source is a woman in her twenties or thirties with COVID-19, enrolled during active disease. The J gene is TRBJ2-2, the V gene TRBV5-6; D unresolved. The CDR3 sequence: CASSFTQVLANTGELFF. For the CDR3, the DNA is TGTGCCAGCAGCTTCACTCAAGTCTTGGCGAACACCGGGGAGCTGTTTTTT.